These 21 T cell receptor beta chains were all obtained from the same sample, sequenced in a study of T cells expressing NK-cell markers. TCRdb reworked the 5' RACE reads into one entry per CDR3 protein, no DNA. The sample's table shows 300,000 to 500,000 distinct CDR3 sequences. Material for sequencing was blood T cells: a sorted CD56 or NKG2C T cell subset, CD4+ or CD8+ T cells, or bulk PBMC T cells (not recorded which). Every receptor here comes from a woman between 50 and 59 years old in good health.

The chain is built from TRBV7-8 and TRBJ1-1; TCRdb's D call of TRBD1 is untestable without DNA. The CDR3 spans 17 residues. Germline assignment: CDR1 SGHVS and CDR2 FQNEAQ. The CDR3 region is CASSFDGQTFKNTEAFF.

The chain is built from TRBV29-1 and TRBJ2-1; TCRdb's D gene call, TRBD2, goes unchecked for lack of DNA. CDR3 length equals 14 residues. In germline, CDR1 is SQVTM, CDR2 ANQGSEA. The CDR3 protein is CSAGLAGFYNEQFF.

This sequence joins TRBV14 and TRBJ2-3; without DNA, the TCRdb call of TRBD1 cannot be checked. The germline CDR1 and CDR2 sequences are SGHDN and FVKESK. There are 16 residues in the CDR3. CDR3 sequence reads: CASSQPGTDITDTQYF.

The chain joins TRBV10-3 to TRBJ2-3. Germline V gene data show CDR1 as ENHRY and CDR2 as SYGVKD. The length of the CDR3 is 16 residues. CDR3 protein: CAIREGSIRSTDTQYF.

The chain is built from TRBV5-1 and TRBJ2-3; no DNA is available, so the TRBD2 call from TCRdb remains unchecked. Germline V gene data show CDR1 as SGHRS and CDR2 as YFSETQ. CDR3 length: 14 residues. The CDR3 sequence: CASSFSGMTDTQYF.

V usage is TRBV30 and J usage is TRBJ1-3. Germline V gene sequence: CDR1 GTSNPN, CDR2 SVGIG (reference sequence). The CDR3 loop spans 15 amino acids. CDR3 protein: CAWRRGGTVGNTIYF.

The genes are TRBV27 and TRBJ2-3. This CDR3 contains 18 residues. CDR1 is MNHEY and CDR2 is SMNVEV in the germline V gene (reference sequence). The CDR3 protein is CASSLSLLTRFYTDTQYF.

The chain carries TRBV2 and TRBJ2-7; TCRdb proposes TRBD2, but this gene call is untestable without DNA. The CDR3 has 16 amino acids. The germline gives CDR1 SNHLY, CDR2 FYNNEI. This CDR3 reads CASSAYRDQVLYEQYF.

This chain links TRBV24-1 with TRBJ2-1; TCRdb indicates TRBD2, and absent DNA this call remains unverified. The CDR3 covers 13 residues. CDR1 is KGHDR and CDR2 is SFDVKD in the germline V gene. The CDR3 protein is CATSDPGLNEQFF.

This chain joins TRBV5-1 and TRBJ1-1; TCRdb's assignment of TRBD1 cannot be checked, as there is no DNA. The CDR3 loop spans 16 amino acids. CDR1 and CDR2 from the germline V gene are SGHRS and YFSETQ. CDR3 sequence: CASSLFRGGLKAEAFF.

The chain joins TRBV9 to TRBJ1-1; absent DNA, TCRdb's TRBD1 call cannot be checked. The CDR3 loop spans 15 amino acids. CDR1 is SGDLS, CDR2 YYNGEE, per germline. Here the CDR3 reads CASSVGTGPRTEAFF.

V is TRBV7-3 and J is TRBJ2-7; the TRBD1 assignment by TCRdb is unverifiable without DNA. The CDR3 extends over 15 amino acids. Germline V gene sequence: CDR1 SGHTA, CDR2 FQGTGA. This CDR3 is CASSLTGGPAYEQYF.

The J gene is TRBJ2-2, the V gene TRBV5-6; TCRdb selects TRBD2, and the lack of DNA leaves this call unchecked. The germline gives CDR1 SGHDT, CDR2 YYEEEE. The CDR3 is made up of 17 amino acids. This chain's CDR3 is CASSFSPGTGSTGELFF.

This chain joins TRBV12-3 or TRBV12-4 and TRBJ2-5; TCRdb proposes TRBD2, but this gene call is untestable without DNA. The CDR3 loop spans 13 amino acids. The CDR3 sequence: CATERLPGETQYF.

The V gene is TRBV13, the J gene TRBJ2-5. This CDR3 has 15 residues. Germline V gives CDR1 PRHDT, CDR2 FYEKMQ (reference sequence). The CDR3 spells CASSLAMGSQETQYF.

V usage is TRBV20-1 and J usage is TRBJ1-1; TCRdb calls TRBD1, which cannot be checked without DNA. The germline CDR1 and CDR2 sequences are DFQATT and SNEGSKA (reference sequence). The CDR3 totals 14 residues. CDR3 amino acids: CSASNRVEVTEAFF.

The chain is built from TRBV5-1 and TRBJ2-1; TCRdb's D call of TRBD1 is untestable without DNA. The germline CDR1 and CDR2 sequences are SGHRS and YFSETQ. This CDR3 spans 14 amino acids. CDR3 region: CASILGTGVGEQFF. The variable domain in full, completed from reference TRBV5-1 and TRBJ2-1, reads KAGVTQTPRYLIKTRGQQVTLSCSPISGHRSVSWYQQTPGQGLQFLFEYFSETQRNKGNFPGRFSGRQFSNSRSEMNVSTLELGDSALYLCASILGTGVGEQFFGPGTRLTVL.

The CDR3 loop reads CASSPSVGRAQFF. The chain uses TRBV6-5 and TRBJ2-1; TCRdb calls TRBD2, which cannot be checked without DNA. This CDR3 has 13 amino acids. CDR1 MNHEY and CDR2 SVGAGI come from the germline V gene.

The rearrangement links TRBV10-3 to TRBJ1-2. Germline V lookup: CDR1 ENHRY, CDR2 SYGVKD. The CDR3 is made up of 15 amino acids. The CDR3 protein is CAISSPTGSSYGYTF.

V and J are TRBV5-1 and TRBJ2-7; TCRdb outputs TRBD1, but without DNA this stays unchecked. Germline CDR1 and CDR2: SGHRS and YFSETQ. CDR3 size: 14 residues. The CDR3 loop is CASSHWDRPYEQYF. The variable domain in full, with the rest retrieved from reference TRBV5-1 and TRBJ2-7, is KAGVTQTPRYLIKTRGQQVTLSCSPISGHRSVSWYQQTPGQGLQFLFEYFSETQRNKGNFPGRFSGRQFSNSRSEMNVSTLELGDSALYLCASSHWDRPYEQYFGPGTRLTVT.

The rearrangement uses TRBV27 and TRBJ2-1; with no DNA, the TCRdb D assignment of TRBD1 cannot be verified. Germline V gene lookup returns CDR1 MNHEY and CDR2 SMNVEV (reference sequence). This CDR3 has 18 amino acids. The CDR3 loop is CASSHPHSGTGTHNEQFF.